This T cell receptor (beta chain) was profiled in a study of T cells in localized non-small cell lung cancer. The V gene lost 3 bases and the J gene lost 0 bases, with 3 bases spanning the gap. CDR1 is MDHEN and CDR2 is SYDVKM in the germline V gene. The CDR3 consists of 14 residues. Using immunoSEQ multiplex PCR, the repertoire was profiled, and TCRdb retains in-frame clones only, with some absent. The sample holds roughly 38,000 clones, 85% to 90% seen once. The rearrangement uses TRBV28 and TRBJ2-6; D not certain. The clonotype originates from a woman between 18 and 49 years old with stage III lung adenocarcinoma. The material sequenced was peripheral blood, taken before any cancer treatment. The CDR3 sequence: CASSFSSGANVLTF. The CDR3 bases are TGTGCCAGCAGTTTCAGCTCTGGGGCCAACGTCCTGACTTTC. The variable domain in full, with the rest retrieved from reference TRBV28 and TRBJ2-6, is DVKVTQSSRYLVKRTGEKVFLECVQDMDHENMFWYRQDPGLGLRLIYFSYDVKMKEKGDIPEGYSVSREKKERFSLILESASTNQTSMYLCASSFSSGANVLTFGAGSRLTVL.